This T cell receptor beta chain was found in a study of T cell repertoires in cytomegalovirus infection. The overall study: Public TCR beta signatures were indicative of both CMV infection and a matching HLA type. Notes on the study in general: Carriers of CMV plus the relevant HLA were identified by cumulative public TCR beta family frequency.

TCRdb re-analysed the reads in MiXCR, keeping a single row per CDR3 protein. The sample records more than 200,000 distinct CDR3 sequences, 9.1% being singletons. The ends were cut back, 5 bases at V and 2 bases at J, with 13 bases in the middle. This CDR3 is 15 amino acids long. CDR1 is SGHTA, CDR2 FQGNSA, per germline. This clonotype was counted many times. No antigen is known for it. This sequence was found in a human donor in good health (CMV status not recorded). Some clones in this sample may be carry-over from other donors' samples. The sequenced sample was PBMCs. This chain joins TRBV7-2 and TRBJ1-3, with no clear D. The CDR3 bases are TGTGCCAGCAGCCCCGGGGTGGCTCCTGGAAACACCATATATTTT. This gives the protein CASSPGVAPGNTIYF.